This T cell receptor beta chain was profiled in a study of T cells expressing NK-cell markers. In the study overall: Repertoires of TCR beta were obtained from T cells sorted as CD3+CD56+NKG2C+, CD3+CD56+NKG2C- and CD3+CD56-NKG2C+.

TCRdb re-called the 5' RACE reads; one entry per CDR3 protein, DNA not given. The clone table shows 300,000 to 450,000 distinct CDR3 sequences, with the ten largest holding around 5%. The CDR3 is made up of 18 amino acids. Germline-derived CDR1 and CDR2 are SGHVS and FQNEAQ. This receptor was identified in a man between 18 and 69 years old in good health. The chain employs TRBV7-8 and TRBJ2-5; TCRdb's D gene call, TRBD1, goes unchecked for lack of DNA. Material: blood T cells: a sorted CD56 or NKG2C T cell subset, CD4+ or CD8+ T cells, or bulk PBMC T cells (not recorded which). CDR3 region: CASSFIVPRGVPTETQYF.